The 4 T cell receptor beta chains reported below all come from one sample, sequenced in a study of T-cell reconstitution after alpha-beta-depleted transplantation in children. The TCRbeta library incorporated unique molecular identifiers. TCRdb re-analysed the PCR reads in MiXCR, keeping a single row per CDR3 protein. The sample includes hundreds of thousands of distinct CDR3 sequences, roughly 13% of them seen just once. The specimen was PBMCs, collected before TCRalphabeta/CD19-depleted stem cell transplant. Receptors were obtained from a girl aged 2 to 9 with congenital amegakaryocytic thrombocytopenia, due to receive a stem cell transplant.

V and J are TRBV10-3 and TRBJ2-7; weak D call: TRBD2 (5 bases). CDR1 and CDR2 (germline): ENHRY, SYGVKD. This CDR3 spans 14 amino acids. V lost 0 bases, J lost 7 bases, and 13 bases lay in between. The CDR3: CAISESPETGEQYF. CDR3 nucleotides: TGTGCCATCAGTGAGTCTCCCGAGACGGGGGAGCAGTACTTC.

The J gene is TRBJ2-5, the V gene TRBV7-8; no clear D. The germline gives CDR1 SGHVS, CDR2 FQNEAQ. The germline V and J ends were trimmed by 0 bases and 7 bases, with 12 bases remaining between them. This CDR3 is 14 amino acids long. CDR3 in DNA: TGTGCCAGCAGCTTAGCGAATGCAAAGGGGACCCAGTACTTC. This sequence encodes CASSLANAKGTQYF. Full variable domain (remainder filled in from reference TRBV7-8 and TRBJ2-5): GAGVSQSPRYKVAKRGQDVALRCDPISGHVSLFWYQQALGQGPEFLTYFQNEAQLDKSGLPSDRFFAERPEGSVSTLKIQRTQQEDSAVYLCASSLANAKGTQYFGPGTRLLVL.

This clonotype was recorded many times. J is TRBJ1-2 and V is TRBV29-1; 10 bases map to TRBD1. The CDR3 runs to 15 residues. V lost 7 bases to trimming and J lost 4 bases; unmatched junction nucleotides: 12. CDR1 SQVTM and CDR2 ANQGSEA come from the germline V gene. The CDR3 bases are TGCAGCGCCCCTTCGACAGGGGGCTTTCTCTATGGCTACACCTTC. It yields the protein CSAPSTGGFLYGYTF.

Only a few counts were recorded for this clonotype. The chain joins TRBV5-1 to TRBJ2-3; D could derive from TRBD1 or TRBD2 (5 bases each). The CDR3 spans 15 residues. Germline V gene sequence: CDR1 SGHRS, CDR2 YFSETQ. Trimming pared 4 bases from V and 5 bases from J, leaving 17 bases between. The CDR3 DNA reads as TGCGCCAGCAGCACCGGGACCCTGCGTGGAGATACGCAGTATTTT. It specifies CASSTGTLRGDTQYF.